Listed below are T cell receptor beta chains from one sample, sequenced in a study of beta chain features in type 1 diabetes. Some clones are missing from TCRdb's copy, which holds only in-frame ones; the method was immunoSEQ multiplex PCR. This sample has 150,000 to 200,000 clones; roughly 9% occur once, and the top ten carry about 0.65%. The sample taken for sequencing was central memory CD4+ T cells from blood. The origin of the receptors is a woman aged 25 to 39 with type 1 diabetes. Each CDR3 is given with its conserved first and last residue. D genes are given only for firm matches. Not every row has a clone size; where given, it reads once, few, many or a size class.

TRBJ2-2,TRBV11-2,few,.,CASSLRGGSAGELFF,TGTGCCAGCAGCTTAAGAGGGGGAAGCGCCGGGGAGCTGTTTTTT
TRBJ2-3,TRBV5-1,.,.,CASSLGESTDTQYF,TGCGCCAGCAGCTTGGGCGAAAGCACAGATACGCAGTATTTT
TRBJ2-2,TRBV19,.,.,CASNPRGGELFF,TGTGCCAGTAACCCTAGGGGCGGGGAGCTGTTTTTT
TRBJ1-2,TRBV4-1,.,TRBD1,CASSRTGVYGYTF,TGCGCCAGCAGCCGGACAGGGGTCTATGGCTACACCTTC
TRBJ2-5,TRBV30,.,TRBD2,CAWSPLAGGETQYF,TGTGCCTGGAGCCCACTAGCGGGAGGAGAGACCCAGTACTTC
TRBJ1-5,TRBV19,few,TRBD1,CASMGTGDSNQPQHF,TGTGCCAGTATGGGGACAGGGGATAGCAATCAGCCCCAGCATTTT
TRBJ2-5,TRBV18,few,.,CASSETGQETQYF,TGTGCCAGCTCAGAGACAGGCCAAGAGACCCAGTACTTC
TRBJ2-1,TRBV11-3,few,TRBD2,CASSGLAGADSEQFF,TGTGCCAGCTCGGGACTAGCGGGAGCCGATAGTGAGCAGTTCTTC
TRBJ2-3,TRBV15,.,TRBD2,CATSMGLAGGADTQYF,TGTGCCACCAGCATGGGACTAGCGGGAGGTGCAGATACGCAGTATTTT
TRBJ2-1,TRBV28,.,.,CASSLVQSHEQFF,TGTGCCAGCAGTTTGGTACAGAGCCATGAGCAGTTCTTC
TRBJ1-2,TRBV7-9,.,TRBD1,CASSLGGNRGYGYTF,TGTGCCAGCAGCTTAGGGGGCAACAGGGGCTATGGCTACACCTTC
TRBJ2-7,TRBV5-1,few,.,CASSLRLGSYEQYF,TGCGCCAGCAGCTTAAGACTAGGAAGCTACGAGCAGTACTTC
TRBJ2-3,TRBV4-1,.,TRBD2,CASSQGPASGAATDTQYF,TGCGCCAGCAGCCAAGGGCCGGCTAGCGGGGCTGCCACAGATACGCAGTATTTT
TRBJ2-4,TRBV19,.,TRBD2,CASRGTSGRGYF,TGTGCCAGTAGAGGGACTAGCGGGAGGGGGTACTTC
TRBJ2-1,TRBV4-1,.,TRBD2,CASSKNRLAVYNEQFF,TGCGCCAGCAGTAAAAACCGACTAGCGGTTTACAATGAGCAGTTCTTC
TRBJ1-1,TRBV18,.,.,CASSPRQAGMNTEAFF,TGTGCCAGCTCACCAAGGCAGGCCGGCATGAACACTGAAGCTTTCTTT
TRBJ1-1,TRBV5-1,.,TRBD1,CASRTGLAVNTEAFF,TGCGCCAGCAGGACAGGGTTGGCGGTGAACACTGAAGCTTTCTTT
TRBJ2-2,TRBV6-1,.,TRBD1,CASRSGQGAGELFF,TGTGCCAGCAGGTCCGGACAGGGGGCCGGGGAGCTGTTTTTT
TRBJ2-1,TRBV14,.,TRBD1,CASSQIRTGGNEQFF,TGTGCCAGCAGCCAAATCCGGACAGGGGGCAATGAGCAGTTCTTC
TRBJ1-4,TRBV5-1,.,TRBD1,CASSYSGTANNEKLFF,TGCGCCAGCAGCTATAGCGGGACAGCCAATAATGAAAAACTGTTTTTT
TRBJ1-2,TRBV28,.,.,CASSFFTAYGYTF,TGTGCCAGCAGTTTTTTCACAGCCTATGGCTACACCTTC
TRBJ2-1,TRBV9,.,TRBD1,CASSVGTDNTYNEQFF,TGTGCCAGCAGCGTGGGGACAGACAACACCTACAATGAGCAGTTCTTC
TRBJ2-5,TRBV5-1,.,TRBD2,CASSFGLAGETQYF,TGCGCCAGCAGCTTTGGACTAGCGGGAGAGACCCAGTACTTC
TRBJ2-1,TRBV5-1,few,.,CASRLAIISYNEQFF,TGCGCCAGCAGATTAGCGATCATCTCCTACAATGAGCAGTTCTTC
TRBJ2-1,TRBV29-1,few,.,CSVVLSTRDSYNEQFF,TGCAGCGTTGTACTATCGACGAGAGACTCCTACAATGAGCAGTTCTTC
TRBJ1-2,TRBV4-1,few,.,CASSQEGAINYGYTF,TGCGCCAGCAGCCAAGAGGGGGCAATAAACTATGGCTACACCTTC
TRBJ1-5,TRBV6-5,.,.,CASSSQGTQPQHF,TGTGCCAGCAGTTCGCAGGGAACTCAGCCCCAGCATTTT
TRBJ1-5,TRBV2,few,.,CASRHGGADSNQPQHF,TGTGCCAGCAGGCATGGGGGGGCAGATAGCAATCAGCCCCAGCATTTT
TRBJ1-5,TRBV4-1,.,.,CASSPLGVNQPQHF,TGCGCCAGCAGCCCCTTAGGGGTCAATCAGCCCCAGCATTTT
TRBJ2-2,TRBV9,.,.,CASSTLTGTGELFF,TGTGCCAGCAGCACACTAACAGGGACCGGGGAGCTGTTTTTT
TRBJ2-3,TRBV6-5,.,TRBD2,CASSYWGRAADTQYF,TGTGCCAGCAGTTATTGGGGGAGGGCCGCCGATACGCAGTATTTT
TRBJ2-7,TRBV28,many,TRBD2,CASSLGSGRGEQYF,TGTGCCAGCAGTTTAGGTAGCGGGAGGGGTGAGCAGTACTTC
TRBJ2-1,TRBV5-1,.,TRBD2,CASKTSGVNEQFF,TGCGCCAGCAAGACTAGCGGGGTCAATGAGCAGTTCTTC
TRBJ2-2,TRBV28,.,.,CASSSPGQRSGELFF,TGTGCCAGCAGTTCGCCAGGGCAGAGGTCCGGGGAGCTGTTTTTT
TRBJ2-3,TRBV15,few,TRBD1,CATRPGGPSDTQYF,TGTGCCACCAGGCCAGGGGGTCCCTCAGATACGCAGTATTTT
TRBJ2-7,TRBV7-6,.,.,CASRYRGASYEQYF,TGTGCCAGCAGGTACCGTGGGGCCTCCTACGAGCAGTACTTC
TRBJ2-1,TRBV2,.,.,CASTEGLYNEQFF,TGTGCCAGCACCGAGGGACTTTACAATGAGCAGTTCTTC